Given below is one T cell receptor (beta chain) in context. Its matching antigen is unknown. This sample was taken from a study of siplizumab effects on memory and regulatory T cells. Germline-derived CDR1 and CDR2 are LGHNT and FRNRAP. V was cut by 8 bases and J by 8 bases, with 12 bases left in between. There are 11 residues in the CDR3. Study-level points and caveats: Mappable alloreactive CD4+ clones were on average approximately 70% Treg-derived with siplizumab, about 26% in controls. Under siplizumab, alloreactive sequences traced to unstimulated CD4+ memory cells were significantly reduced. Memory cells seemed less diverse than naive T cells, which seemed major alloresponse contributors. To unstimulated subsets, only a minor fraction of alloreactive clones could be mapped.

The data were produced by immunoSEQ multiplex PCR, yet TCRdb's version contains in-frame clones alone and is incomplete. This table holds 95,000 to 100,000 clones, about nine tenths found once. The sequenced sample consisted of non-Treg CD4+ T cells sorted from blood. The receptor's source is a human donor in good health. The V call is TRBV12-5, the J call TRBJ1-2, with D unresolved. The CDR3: CASSHERGYTF. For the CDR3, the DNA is TGTGCTAGTTCTCACGAGCGGGGCTACACCTTC.